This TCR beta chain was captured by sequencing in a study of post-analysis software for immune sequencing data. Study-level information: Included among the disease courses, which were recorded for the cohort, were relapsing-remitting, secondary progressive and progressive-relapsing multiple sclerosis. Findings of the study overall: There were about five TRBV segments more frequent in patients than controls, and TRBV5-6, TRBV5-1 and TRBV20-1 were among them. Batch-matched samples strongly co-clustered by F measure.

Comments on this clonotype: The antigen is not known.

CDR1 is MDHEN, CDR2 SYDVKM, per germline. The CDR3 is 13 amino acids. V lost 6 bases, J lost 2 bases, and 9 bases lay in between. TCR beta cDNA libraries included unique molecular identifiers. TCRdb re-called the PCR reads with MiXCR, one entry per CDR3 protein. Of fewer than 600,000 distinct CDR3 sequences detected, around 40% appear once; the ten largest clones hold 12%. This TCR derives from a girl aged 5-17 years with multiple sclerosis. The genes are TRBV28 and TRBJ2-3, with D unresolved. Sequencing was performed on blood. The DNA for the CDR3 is TGTGCCAGCAGGTCGCCTTACACAGATACGCAGTATTTT. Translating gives CASRSPYTDTQYF.